The entry below gives a single T cell receptor (beta chain) sequence along with its context. Original analysis: By means of reference gene primer amplification, nucleated cell counts were estimated. Clones were read by immunoSEQ multiplex PCR, and TCRdb kept only the in-frame ones, dropping some. V, J and clone size are taken as reported in that table, and D and trimming were inferred from the DNA itself. The data show around 56,000 clones, with about 70% seen just once and more than 15% held by the top ten. The record originates from a study of blood T cell repertoires in COVID-19. Study summary: Sample material is recorded as cDNA or gDNA derived from T cells, B-cell-depleted T cells, or PBMCs.

V was pared by 7 bases and J by 3 bases, with 7 bases of the junction left unmatched. The CDR3 is 15 amino acids. The germline gives CDR1 MRHNA, CDR2 SNTAGT. Sequences were obtained from peripheral blood. The source of this sequence is a woman aged 45-59 years with active or convalescent COVID-19. The chain uses TRBV6-4 and TRBJ1-3; TRBD1 matches 9 bases. CDR3: CASTQTGGGGNTIYF. The CDR3, as DNA: TGTGCCAGCACCCAGACAGGGGGAGGTGGAAACACCATATATTTT.